These 5 T cell receptor beta chains came from one sample sequenced in a study of blood T cell repertoires in COVID-19 (dated by TCRdb to 2019 to 2021). The library was prepared using the immunoSEQ multiplex PCR assay. The immuneACCESS repertoire file appears here via TCRdb, limited to in-frame rearrangements. These files lack a portion of the clones; in checked studies, under half of the deficit traces to unresolved V genes, and the cause of the others is not known. This sample gives some 120,000 clones in total; about 88% of them show up just once. 1.5% of the sample goes to the ten largest clones. The specimen was peripheral blood. These TCRs come from a human donor in a cohort sampled during active COVID-19.

This chain links TRBV7-9 with TRBJ2-5; D may be TRBD2 (6 bases). The CDR3 has 17 residues. The V end lost 5 bases, the J end lost 2 bases, and 21 bases lay between the germline ends. Looked up from germline, CDR1 is SEHNR and CDR2 is FQNEAQ (reference sequence). Written as DNA, the CDR3 is TGTGCCAGCAGCACCGATTACGTGGCGGGAACACAAGAGACCCAGTACTTC. It is translated as CASSTDYVAGTQETQYF. The whole variable domain, filled in from reference TRBV7-9 and TRBJ2-5, reads DTGVSQNPRHKITKRGQNVTFRCDPISEHNRLYWYRQTLGQGPEFLTYFQNEAQLEKSRLLSDRFSAERPKGSFSTLEIQRTEQGDSAMYLCASSTDYVAGTQETQYFGPGTRLLVL.

The rearrangement links TRBV7-4 to TRBJ1-3, with 11 bases fitting TRBD1. The J segment lost 3 bases and the V segment lost 5 bases, leaving 6 bases of the junction unmatched. The CDR3 length is 16 residues. Germline CDR1 SGHVT, CDR2 SQSDAQ. The CDR3 protein is CASSLNGTGGGNTIYF. CDR3 coding DNA: TGTGCCAGCAGCCTTAACGGGACAGGGGGTGGAAACACCATATATTTT.

This chain links TRBV6-1 with TRBJ2-3; D gene ambiguous. V lost 0 bases and J 5 bases, leaving 6 bases between the germline ends. In germline, CDR1 is MNHNS, CDR2 SASEGT. The CDR3 extends over 13 amino acids. In DNA, the CDR3 is TGTGCCAGCAGTGAAGCGCGAGGAGATACGCAGTATTTT. Protein product: CASSEARGDTQYF.

The chain is built from TRBV6-5 and TRBJ2-7; 11 bases agree with TRBD2. Germline CDR1 and CDR2: MNHEY and SVGAGI. The CDR3 extends over 15 amino acids. The trim removed 5 bases at V and 2 bases at J, leaving 5 bases unmatched. This chain's CDR3 is CASSKGLAEPYEQYF. The DNA of the CDR3 is TGTGCCAGCAGTAAGGGACTAGCGGAGCCCTACGAGCAGTACTTC.

The chain carries TRBV10-1 and TRBJ2-7; D perhaps matches TRBD2 (6 bases). The CDR3 spans 13 residues. Per germline, CDR1 WNHNN and CDR2 SYGVQD (reference sequence). Trimming pared 0 bases from V and 4 bases from J, leaving 7 bases between. The CDR3 loop reads CASSESGGYEQYF. The CDR3 nucleotides are TGCGCCAGCAGTGAGTCGGGGGGTTACGAGCAGTACTTC.